This entry describes one T cell receptor (beta chain). Its antigen is not yet known. Base quality data are lacking; no much larger clone is found one base away. This sample was taken from a study of blood T cell repertoires in COVID-19 (dated by TCRdb to the early 2020s). Study-wide context: Samples from collaborators originated in the United States, Italy and Spain and spanned both the acute and convalescent phases of COVID-19. The material from the prospective study consisted of cDNA or gDNA derived from T cells, B-cell-depleted T cells, or PBMCs. The dataset comprised deeply sampled blood TCRbeta repertoires from subjects exposed to, actively infected with, or recovered from COVID-19. The repertoires were released in a freely available public database meant as a resource for research on the immune response to SARS-CoV-2. The samples were drawn from the first 160 participants of the ongoing ImmuneRACE study and from 1,200 or so subjects provided by 6 global collaborators. The sample metadata nearly always contained a de-identified subject ID, COVID-19 status, age in years and sex. Where available, HLA class I and class II types were taken from metadata supplied by the sample provider and were not determined by assay-based typing. What the authors observed across the whole study: The amount of clinical and demographic metadata varied by source and participant and was provided uncurated.

Participants in the prospective study were enrolled through a virtual design, were aged roughly 18 to 100 years, and lived in approximately 25 United States geographic areas. In the prospective study, participants were assigned to cohorts based on the clinical history participants reported in a screening survey and a study questionnaire. In the prospective study, whole blood, serum and a nasopharyngeal or oropharyngeal swab were collected from each participant by mobile phlebotomists. Over a roughly two-month period, participants in the prospective study had the option of providing additional blood draws and questionnaires. Prospective study blood samples were shipped either frozen or at room temperature before DNA extraction. Via the germline V gene, CDR1 is SGHRS and CDR2 YFSETQ. The CDR3 goes from the cysteine to the phenylalanine over 11 residues. The only DNA kept is the CDR3, 33 bases in frame from the first base. Trimming at the junction amounts to 6 bases on V and 4 bases on J, and the germline ends lie 7 bases apart.

The immunoSEQ Assay, a bias-controlled multiplex PCR, was used to amplify TCRbeta CDR3 regions from genomic DNA. Turning to the authors' computational methods: Within the assay, amplification of reference gene primers was used to estimate how many nucleated cells each sample contained. Sequence reads were collapsed and filtered to measure the absolute abundance of every unique TCRbeta CDR3 rearrangement. For each sample, productive Simpson clonality was calculated as the square root of Simpson's diversity index over productive rearrangements. This immuneACCESS table, as held by TCRdb, lists in-frame sequences with V and J called but not all clones. Of the missing ones, under half trace to an unresolved V gene in checked studies; the others have no known cause. V and J calls and clone size are those listed in that table; D and trimming were worked out from the DNA. This sample holds roughly 250,000 clones; over 80% were observed only once. About 1.2% of the sample is taken by the ten largest.

Sequenced: PBMCs or T cells enriched from blood (not recorded which). The TCR comes from a human donor in a cohort exposed to, infected with or recovered from COVID-19 (not recorded which). The donor label of this sample is uncertain. Here the chain combines TRBV5-1 and TRBJ2-5, and possibly TRBD2, on 5 matching bases. The CDR3 reads CASKEGETQYF. The DNA sequence follows: TGCGCCAGCAAAGAGGGAGAGACCCAGTACTTC.